This T cell receptor (beta chain) was captured in a study of blood T cell repertoires in COVID-19. Study background: Specimens from acute and convalescent COVID-19 originated in the United States, Italy and Spain. PBMCs, B-cell-depleted T cells, or T cells provided the cDNA or gDNA that made up the material.

CDR1 is SNHLY, CDR2 FYNNEI, per germline. This CDR3 is built from 15 residues. V lost 4 bases to trimming and J lost 1 base; unmatched junction nucleotides: 4. This clone appeared a single time. As handled by the study authors: For nucleated cells, counts were estimated from reference gene primer amplification. Sequencing was performed with immunoSEQ multiplex PCR; in TCRdb, only in-frame clones are kept and a portion is missing. That table supplies the V and J calls and clone size; D and trimming were determined from the DNA. The profile shows 35,000 to 45,000 clones, almost 95% of them singletons. The source is a man aged 50-59 years with active COVID-19. Sequenced input: peripheral blood. This chain connects TRBV2 to TRBJ1-5; 7 nucleotides agree with TRBD1. CDR3 protein: CASSAGQLSNQPQHF. The CDR3, as DNA: TGTGCCAGCAGTGCGGGACAGTTGAGCAATCAGCCCCAGCATTTT.